Below, one T cell receptor (beta chain) is given with its context. The antigen remains undetermined. The data are from a study of cytomegalovirus exposure and HLA in healthy donors. The repertoire was sequenced with immunoSEQ multiplex PCR; TCRdb's copy has only in-frame clones and lacks some. Among tens of thousands of clones, roughly 93% were seen once, and the ten largest hold around 5.8%. CDR1 and CDR2 (germline): SNHLY, FYNNEI. This CDR3 region has 14 residues. J lost 7 bases, V lost 7 bases, and 9 bases had no gene match. Study results and limitations: Reports indicated that the classifier achieved high specificity and sensitivity in diagnosing cytomegalovirus status. In vitro experiments confirmed that three CMV-associated chains were specific for CMV antigens. There were some 150 TCR beta chains listed as cytomegalovirus-associated.

J is TRBJ2-7 and V is TRBV2, with 11 bases aligning to TRBD1. The TCR originated in a woman aged 18-29 years in good health and CMV-seronegative. The source material was PBMCs. The CDR3 DNA follows: TGTGCCAGCACAGGTTGGACAGGGGGCAGTGAGCAGTACTTC. Its translation is CASTGWTGGSEQYF. The complete variable domain, with remaining parts taken from reference TRBV2 and TRBJ2-7, reads EPEVTQTPSHQVTQMGQEVILRCVPISNHLYFYWYRQILGQKVEFLVSFYNNEISEKSEIFDDQFSVERPDGSNFTLKIRSTKLEDSAMYFCASTGWTGGSEQYFGPGTRLTVT.